Below, 5 T cell receptor beta chains from the same sample are listed, as sequenced in a study of spatial heterogeneity in lung cancer. TCRdb itself ran the 5' RACE reads through MiXCR, one entry per CDR3 protein. The sample holds some 47,000 distinct CDR3 sequences, 7.6% seen once. Documented time point: sample taken at primary tumor resection. Tumor, nontumor lung or frozen PBMC supplied whole RNA that was sequenced unsorted. Sequenced material: PBMCs, taken at surgery. The source of these receptors is a female donor with early-stage non-small cell lung cancer.

In this sample, this clonotype turned up many times. The chain links TRBV5-1 to TRBJ1-5, with D perhaps TRBD1 (6 bases). This CDR3 region has 16 residues. V gave up 0 bases and J gave up 2 bases, with 12 bases separating them. Germline values: CDR1 SGHRS, CDR2 YFSETQ. CDR3 DNA: TGCGCCAGCAGCTTGGATGGCAGGGGTGGCAATCAGCCCCAGCATTTT. Its protein product is CASSLDGRGGNQPQHF.

This clonotype was detected only a few times. The V gene is TRBV7-2, the J gene TRBJ2-7; 7 bases match TRBD1. Looked up from germline, CDR1 is SGHTA and CDR2 is FQGNSA. Trimming at V came to 4 bases and at J to 2 bases, leaving 8 bases not matched to a gene. This CDR3 region has 15 residues. The CDR3 DNA reads as TGTGCCAGCAGCTCGGGGACAGCAGTCACCTACGAGCAGTACTTC. Protein: CASSSGTAVTYEQYF.

V gene TRBV4-2 combines with J gene TRBJ2-5; 7 positions match TRBD2. Trimming took 0 bases from V and 3 from J; bases not matched to a gene: 4. Germline CDR1 is LGHNA and CDR2 is YNFKEQ. The CDR3 has 15 residues. The CDR3 region is CASSQDQSGEETQYF. The CDR3 region has the DNA TGTGCCAGCAGCCAAGATCAGAGCGGGGAAGAGACCCAGTACTTC.

This clonotype was seen at least ten times. The V call is TRBV3-1, the J call TRBJ2-1, with 7 bases aligning to TRBD2. With V trimmed by 4 bases and J by 1 base, 7 bases remained unmatched. This CDR3 comprises 16 residues. Per the germline V gene, CDR1 is LGHDT and CDR2 is YNNKEL (reference sequence). The CDR3 DNA reads TGTGCCAGCAGCCCTAGACGGGGGGTTTCCTACAATGAGCAGTTCTTC. It specifies CASSPRRGVSYNEQFF.

This clonotype was observed a handful of times. The chain has TRBV7-7 and TRBJ2-1, with D hard to call. The germline V gene has CDR1 SSHAT and CDR2 FNYEAQ (reference sequence). CDR3 length: 14 residues. V shed 8 bases and J shed 2 bases, with 13 bases lying between them. The CDR3 protein is CASHRDSPYNEQFF. For the CDR3, the DNA is TGTGCCAGCCACCGTGACTCACCCTACAATGAGCAGTTCTTC.